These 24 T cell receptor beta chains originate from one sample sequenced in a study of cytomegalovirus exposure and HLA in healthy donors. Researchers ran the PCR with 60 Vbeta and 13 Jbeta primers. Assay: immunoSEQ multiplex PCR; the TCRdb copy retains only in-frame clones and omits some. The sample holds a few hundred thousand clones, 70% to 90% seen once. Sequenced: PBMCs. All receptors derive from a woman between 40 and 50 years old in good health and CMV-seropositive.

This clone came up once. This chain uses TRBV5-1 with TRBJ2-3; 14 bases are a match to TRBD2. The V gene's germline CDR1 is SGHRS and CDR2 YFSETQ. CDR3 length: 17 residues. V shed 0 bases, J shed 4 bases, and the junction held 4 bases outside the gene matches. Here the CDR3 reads CASSLVGTSGSSDTQYF. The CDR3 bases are TGCGCCAGCAGCTTGGTTGGGACTAGCGGGAGCTCAGATACGCAGTATTTT.

CDR3 residues: CASSGGLAGALAEQYF. The CDR3 coding sequence is TGTGCCAGCAGCGGGGGACTAGCGGGAGCTCTGGCCGAGCAGTACTTC. V gene TRBV9 combines with J gene TRBJ2-5; 14 bases align to TRBD2. The assigned J gene may be wrong: the sequence end matches TRBJ2-7 better. Per the germline V gene, CDR1 is SGDLS and CDR2 is YYNGEE. The CDR3 is made up of 16 amino acids.

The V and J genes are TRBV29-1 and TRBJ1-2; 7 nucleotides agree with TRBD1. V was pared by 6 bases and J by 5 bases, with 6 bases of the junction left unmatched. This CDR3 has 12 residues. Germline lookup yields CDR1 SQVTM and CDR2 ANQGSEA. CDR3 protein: CSVLGTDYGYTF. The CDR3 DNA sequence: TGCAGCGTCCTCGGGACAGATTATGGCTACACCTTC.

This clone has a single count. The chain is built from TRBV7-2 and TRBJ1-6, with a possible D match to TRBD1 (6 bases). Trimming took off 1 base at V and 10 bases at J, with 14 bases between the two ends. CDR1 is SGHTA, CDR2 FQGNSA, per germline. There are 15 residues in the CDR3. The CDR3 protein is CASSLVRGSISPLHF. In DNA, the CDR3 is TGTGCCAGCAGCTTAGTCAGGGGATCGATATCACCCCTCCACTTT. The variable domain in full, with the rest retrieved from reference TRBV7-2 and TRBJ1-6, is GAGVSQSPSNKVTEKGKDVELRCDPISGHTALYWYRQSLGQGLEFLIYFQGNSAPDKSGLPSDRFSAERTGGSVSTLTIQRTQQEDSAVYLCASSLVRGSISPLHFGNGTRLTVT.

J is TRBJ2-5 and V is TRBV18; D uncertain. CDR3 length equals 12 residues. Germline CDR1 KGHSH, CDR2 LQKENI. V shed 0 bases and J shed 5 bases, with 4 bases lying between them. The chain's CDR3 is CASSPPRETQYF. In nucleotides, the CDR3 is TGTGCCAGCTCACCACCGAGGGAGACCCAGTACTTC.

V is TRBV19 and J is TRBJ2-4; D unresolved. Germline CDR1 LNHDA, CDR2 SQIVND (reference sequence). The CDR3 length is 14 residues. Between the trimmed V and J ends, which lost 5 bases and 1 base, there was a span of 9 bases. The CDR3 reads CASSPQMAKNIQYF. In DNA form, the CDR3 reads TGTGCCAGTAGTCCCCAGATGGCCAAAAACATTCAGTACTTC.

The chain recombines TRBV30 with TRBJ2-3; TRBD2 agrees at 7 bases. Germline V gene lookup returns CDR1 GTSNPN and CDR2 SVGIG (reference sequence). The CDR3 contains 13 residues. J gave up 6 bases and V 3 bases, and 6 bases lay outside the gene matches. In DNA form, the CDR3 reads TGTGCCTGGAGGGCTAGCGGTAGGGATACGCAGTATTTT. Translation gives CAWRASGRDTQYF.

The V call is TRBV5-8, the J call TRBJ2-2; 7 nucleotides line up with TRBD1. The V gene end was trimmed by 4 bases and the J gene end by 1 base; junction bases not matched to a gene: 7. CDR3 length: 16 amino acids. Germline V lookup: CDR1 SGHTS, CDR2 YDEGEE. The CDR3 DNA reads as TGTGCCAGCAGCGATCACAGGGGTCGGAACACCGGGGAGCTGTTTTTT. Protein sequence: CASSDHRGRNTGELFF.

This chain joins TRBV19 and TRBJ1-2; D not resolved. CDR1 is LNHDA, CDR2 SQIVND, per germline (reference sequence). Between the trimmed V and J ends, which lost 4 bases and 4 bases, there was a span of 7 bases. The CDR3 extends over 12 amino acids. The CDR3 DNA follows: TGTGCCAGTAGTAACTCCCTCTATGGCTACACCTTC. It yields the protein CASSNSLYGYTF.

The CDR3 region is CASSIRTGGLVETQYF. The CDR3, as DNA: TGTGCCAGTAGTATCCGCACAGGGGGTTTAGTAGAGACCCAGTACTTC. The rearrangement joins TRBV19 to TRBJ2-5; TRBD1 agrees at 8 bases. CDR1 is LNHDA and CDR2 is SQIVND in the germline V gene (reference sequence). This CDR3 is built from 16 residues. Trimming took 3 bases from V and 4 from J; bases not matched to a gene: 10.

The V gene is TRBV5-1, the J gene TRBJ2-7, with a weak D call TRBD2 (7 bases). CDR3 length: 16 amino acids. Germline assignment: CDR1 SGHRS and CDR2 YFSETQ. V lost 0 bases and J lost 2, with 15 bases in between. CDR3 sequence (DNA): TGCGCCAGCAGCTTGGAGGCGGGGGCAAAAACCTACGAGCAGTACTTC. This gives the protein CASSLEAGAKTYEQYF.

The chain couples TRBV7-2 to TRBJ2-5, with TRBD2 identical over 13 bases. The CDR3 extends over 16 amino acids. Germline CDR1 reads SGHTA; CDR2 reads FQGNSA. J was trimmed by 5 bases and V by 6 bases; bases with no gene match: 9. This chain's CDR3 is CASSSGLAGDRETQYF. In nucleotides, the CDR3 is TGTGCCAGCAGTTCAGGACTAGCGGGAGATAGGGAGACCCAGTACTTC. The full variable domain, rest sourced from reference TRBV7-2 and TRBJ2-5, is GAGVSQSPSNKVTEKGKDVELRCDPISGHTALYWYRQSLGQGLEFLIYFQGNSAPDKSGLPSDRFSAERTGGSVSTLTIQRTQQEDSAVYLCASSSGLAGDRETQYFGPGTRLLVL.

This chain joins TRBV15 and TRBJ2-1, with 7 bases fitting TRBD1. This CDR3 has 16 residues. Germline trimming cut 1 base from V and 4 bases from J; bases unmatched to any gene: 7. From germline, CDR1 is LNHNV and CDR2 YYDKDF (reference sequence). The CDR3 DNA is TGTGCCACCAGCAGAGGAGGGCGGACAGGTTACAATGAGCAGTTCTTC. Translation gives CATSRGGRTGYNEQFF.

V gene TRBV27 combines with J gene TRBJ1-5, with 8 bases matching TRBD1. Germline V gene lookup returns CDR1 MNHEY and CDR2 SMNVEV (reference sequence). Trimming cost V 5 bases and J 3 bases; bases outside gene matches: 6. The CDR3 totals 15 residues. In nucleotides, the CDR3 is TGTGCCAGCAGTCTCGGACAGGGCCACAATCAGCCCCAGCATTTT. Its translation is CASSLGQGHNQPQHF.

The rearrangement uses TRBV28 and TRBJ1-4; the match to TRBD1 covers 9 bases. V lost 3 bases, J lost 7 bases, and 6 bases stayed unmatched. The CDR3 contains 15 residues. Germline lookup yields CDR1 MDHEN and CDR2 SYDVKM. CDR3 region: CASSFRGQGSEKLFF. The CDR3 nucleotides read TGTGCCAGCAGTTTTAGGGGACAGGGCTCTGAAAAACTGTTTTTT.

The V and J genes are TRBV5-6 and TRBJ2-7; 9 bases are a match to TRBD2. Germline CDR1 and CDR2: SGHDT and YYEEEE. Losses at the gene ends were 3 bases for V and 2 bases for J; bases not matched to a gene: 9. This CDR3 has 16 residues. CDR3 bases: TGTGCCAGCAGCTCACAGGGGTGGACTAGCGCCTACGAGCAGTACTTC. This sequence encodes CASSSQGWTSAYEQYF.

CDR3 sequence: CASTGQGAYDYGYTF. The CDR3 bases are TGTGCCAGCACCGGACAGGGGGCATATGACTATGGCTACACCTTC. This sequence joins TRBV19 and TRBJ1-2, with TRBD1 identical over 11 bases. The CDR3 extends over 15 amino acids. Per the germline V gene, CDR1 is LNHDA and CDR2 is SQIVND (reference sequence). V shed 9 bases and J 3 bases; nucleotides not matched to a gene: 9. The full variable domain, rest sourced from reference TRBV19 and TRBJ1-2, is DGGITQSPKYLFRKEGQNVTLSCEQNLNHDAMYWYRQDPGQGLRLIYYSQIVNDFQKGDIAEGYSVSREKKESFPLTVTSAQKNPTAFYLCASTGQGAYDYGYTFGSGTRLTVV.

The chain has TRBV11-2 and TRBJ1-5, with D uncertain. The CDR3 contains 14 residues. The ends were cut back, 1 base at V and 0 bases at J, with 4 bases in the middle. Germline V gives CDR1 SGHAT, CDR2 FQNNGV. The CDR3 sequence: CASSLGSSNQPQHF. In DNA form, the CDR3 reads TGTGCCAGCAGCTTAGGGAGTAGCAATCAGCCCCAGCATTTT.

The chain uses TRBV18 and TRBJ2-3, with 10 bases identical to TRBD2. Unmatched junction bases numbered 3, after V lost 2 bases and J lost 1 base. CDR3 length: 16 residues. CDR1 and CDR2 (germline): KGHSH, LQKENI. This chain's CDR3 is CASSPFGTSGTDTQYF. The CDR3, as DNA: TGTGCCAGCTCACCATTCGGGACTAGCGGCACAGATACGCAGTATTTT.

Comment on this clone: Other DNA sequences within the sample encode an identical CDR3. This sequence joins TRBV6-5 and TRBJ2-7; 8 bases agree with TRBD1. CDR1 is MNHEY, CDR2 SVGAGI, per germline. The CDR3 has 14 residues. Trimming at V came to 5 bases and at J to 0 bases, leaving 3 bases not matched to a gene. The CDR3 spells CASSLDRGSYEQYF. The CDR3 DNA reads TGTGCCAGCAGTCTCGACAGGGGCTCCTACGAGCAGTACTTC.

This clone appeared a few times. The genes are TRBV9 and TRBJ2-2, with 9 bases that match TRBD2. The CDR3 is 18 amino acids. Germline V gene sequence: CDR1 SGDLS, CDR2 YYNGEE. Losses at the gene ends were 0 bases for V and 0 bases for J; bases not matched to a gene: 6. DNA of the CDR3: TGTGCCAGCAGCGTAGAAAGGGGACTAGCAACGAACACCGGGGAGCTGTTTTTT. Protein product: CASSVERGLATNTGELFF.

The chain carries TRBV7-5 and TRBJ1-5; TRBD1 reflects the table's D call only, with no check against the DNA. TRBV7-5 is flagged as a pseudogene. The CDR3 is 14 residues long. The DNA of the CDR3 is TGTGCCAGAAGCAAAAAGAGGACAGATCAGCCCCAGCATTTT. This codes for CARSKKRTDQPQHF.

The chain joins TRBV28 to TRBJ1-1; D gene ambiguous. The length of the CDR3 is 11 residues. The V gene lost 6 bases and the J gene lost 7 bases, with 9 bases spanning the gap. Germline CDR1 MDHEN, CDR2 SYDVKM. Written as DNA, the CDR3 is TGTGCCAGCAGCCCAGGTTTTGAAGCTTTCTTT. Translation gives CASSPGFEAFF.

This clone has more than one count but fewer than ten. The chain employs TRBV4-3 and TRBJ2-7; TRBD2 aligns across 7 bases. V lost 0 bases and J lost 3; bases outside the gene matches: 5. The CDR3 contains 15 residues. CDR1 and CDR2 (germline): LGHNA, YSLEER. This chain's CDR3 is CASSQDRGGIYEQYF. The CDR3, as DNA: TGCGCCAGCAGCCAAGATCGGGGAGGGATCTACGAGCAGTACTTC.